Below, 22 T cell receptor beta chains from the same sample are listed, as sequenced in a study of T cell responses to AZD1222 COVID-19 vaccine. TCRdb's copy holds only in-frame clones and misses some; the assay was immunoSEQ multiplex PCR. The top ten hold less than 1.2% of the sample, which has fewer than 250,000 clones, 85% to 95% seen once. The starting material was peripheral blood, obtained on day 0 of MenACWY control vaccination. The source is an adult in good health.

The rearrangement uses TRBV2 and TRBJ1-6; TRBD1 matches 10 bases. CDR1 and CDR2 (germline): SNHLY, FYNNEI. Trimming cost V 6 bases and J 8 bases; bases outside gene matches: 4. CDR3 size: 14 residues. The CDR3 here is CASSRQGADSPLHF. The DNA of the CDR3 is TGTGCCAGCAGCCGACAGGGGGCTGATTCACCCCTCCACTTT.

This clone was counted once. The chain joins TRBV5-1 to TRBJ2-6, with TRBD1 identical over 11 bases. The V gene end was trimmed by 4 bases and the J gene end by 0 bases; junction bases not matched to a gene: 3. The CDR3 totals 17 residues. The germline V gene encodes CDR1 SGHRS and CDR2 YFSETQ. DNA for the CDR3: TGCGCCAGCAGCCCCGGGACAGGGGGCTCTGGGGCCAACGTCCTGACTTTC. This translates into CASSPGTGGSGANVLTF. Filled out from reference TRBV5-1 and TRBJ2-6, the complete variable domain reads KAGVTQTPRYLIKTRGQQVTLSCSPISGHRSVSWYQQTPGQGLQFLFEYFSETQRNKGNFPGRFSGRQFSNSRSEMNVSTLELGDSALYLCASSPGTGGSGANVLTFGAGSRLTVL.

The chain is built from TRBV4-1 and TRBJ1-3; TRBD1 aligns across 7 bases. The CDR3 consists of 15 residues. The germline gives CDR1 MGHRA, CDR2 YSYEKL. V lost 4 bases and J lost 2; bases outside the gene matches: 5. CDR3 sequence (DNA): TGCGCCAGCAGCCTGGAGACAGGGACTGGAAACACCATATATTTT. Translated: CASSLETGTGNTIYF.

A remark on this clone: In the same sample, other DNA sequences code for this CDR3. Here the CDR3 reads CASSYTGTENSPLHF. The CDR3 coding sequence is TGTGCCAGCAGCTATACCGGGACAGAGAATTCACCCCTCCACTTT. J is TRBJ1-6 and V is TRBV2, with TRBD1 matching 7 bases. The CDR3 has 15 residues. V gave up 6 bases and J gave up 7 bases; unmatched junction bases: 9. CDR1 and CDR2 from the germline V gene are SNHLY and FYNNEI.

This chain joins TRBV28 and TRBJ2-7; 9 bases map to TRBD1. The CDR3 extends over 13 amino acids. From germline, CDR1 is MDHEN and CDR2 SYDVKM. With 5 bases clipped from V and 3 bases from J, the junction kept 2 bases outside the gene matches. CDR3 nucleotide sequence: TGTGCCAGCAGTCTGGGACAGGGCTACGAGCAGTACTTC. It yields the protein CASSLGQGYEQYF.

The V and J genes are TRBV11-2 and TRBJ1-4, with D possibly being TRBD1 (6 bases). The CDR3 contains 14 residues. CDR1 is SGHAT and CDR2 is FQNNGV in the germline V gene. V dropped 4 bases and J dropped 8 bases, with 14 bases sitting between them. The CDR3 loop is CASSSPPGEEKLFF. The CDR3, as DNA: TGTGCCAGCAGCTCCCCCCCAGGGGAGGAAAAACTGTTTTTT. The entire variable domain, with the rest obtained from reference TRBV11-2 and TRBJ1-4, is as follows: EAGVAQSPRYKIIEKRQSVAFWCNPISGHATLYWYQQILGQGPKLLIQFQNNGVVDDSQLPKDRFSAERLKGVDSTLKIQPAKLEDSAVYLCASSSPPGEEKLFFGSGTQLSVL.

The chain recombines TRBV19 with TRBJ1-2, with 7 positions matching TRBD1. The V segment lost 3 bases and the J segment 4 bases; nucleotides outside the gene matches: 8. Germline CDR1 reads LNHDA; CDR2 reads SQIVND (reference sequence). The CDR3 has 15 residues. DNA of the CDR3: TGTGCCAGTAGTATCACAACAGGGGACGCCTATGGCTACACCTTC. Its protein product is CASSITTGDAYGYTF.

Only a few counts were recorded for this clone. V and J are TRBV7-2 and TRBJ1-6; D gene unclear. Per the germline V gene, CDR1 is SGHTA and CDR2 is FQGNSA. This CDR3 is built from 16 residues. The V end was cut by 1 base, the J end by 2 bases, with 9 bases between. The CDR3 protein is CASSLGWSTYNSPLHF. The DNA of the CDR3 is TGTGCCAGCAGCTTAGGGTGGAGCACCTATAATTCACCCCTCCACTTT.

The gene calls are TRBV2 and TRBJ1-2; no clear D gene. The V end lost 2 bases, the J end lost 6 bases, and 10 bases lay between the germline ends. The CDR3 is 13 residues long. Per germline, CDR1 SNHLY and CDR2 FYNNEI. CDR3 protein: CASSEPDGHGYTF. The CDR3 DNA reads TGTGCCAGCAGTGAACCAGACGGTCATGGCTACACCTTC.

The J gene is TRBJ2-7, the V gene TRBV11-2; the D is unclear. The CDR3 totals 13 residues. Germline CDR1 is SGHAT and CDR2 is FQNNGV. V was trimmed by 2 bases and J by 4 bases, leaving 9 bases between them. The CDR3 sequence is CASSLLAGYEQYF. DNA for the CDR3: TGTGCCAGCAGCTTATTAGCCGGGTACGAGCAGTACTTC.

The chain has TRBV5-5 and TRBJ2-1, with 10 bases lining up with TRBD2. Germline CDR1 SGHKS, CDR2 YYEKEE (reference sequence). CDR3 size: 15 residues. V trimming: 3 bases; J trimming: 2 bases; junction bases outside the gene matches: 2. This chain's CDR3 is CASSYGTSAYNEQFF. The CDR3 coding sequence is TGTGCCAGCAGCTACGGGACTAGCGCCTACAATGAGCAGTTCTTC.

For the CDR3, the DNA is TGTGCCAGCAGCTTAGCTGCTAGCGGAGCCGGGGAGCTGTTTTTT. Amino acids: CASSLAASGAGELFF. This chain connects TRBV7-2 to TRBJ2-2; 7 bases fit TRBD2. Trimming at V came to 0 bases and at J to 6 bases, leaving 4 bases not matched to a gene. Germline V gene data show CDR1 as SGHTA and CDR2 as FQGNSA. This CDR3 is built from 15 residues. The whole variable domain, filled in from reference TRBV7-2 and TRBJ2-2, reads GAGVSQSPSNKVTEKGKDVELRCDPISGHTALYWYRQSLGQGLEFLIYFQGNSAPDKSGLPSDRFSAERTGGSVSTLTIQRTQQEDSAVYLCASSLAASGAGELFFGEGSRLTVL.

The chain employs TRBV3-1 (or the pseudogene TRBV3-2) and TRBJ2-5, with D perhaps given as TRBD1 or TRBD2 (6 bases each). Germline V gives CDR1 LGHDT, CDR2 YNNKEL (reference sequence). The length of the CDR3 is 13 residues. V gave up 6 bases and J gave up 5 bases, with 13 bases separating them. The CDR3, as DNA: TGTGCCAGCAGTAGAGGGGGGTGGGAGACCCAGTACTTC. Protein: CASSRGGWETQYF.

The rearrangement joins TRBV28 to TRBJ1-6, with 7 bases fitting TRBD1. V lost 7 bases, J lost 12 bases, and 12 bases stayed unmatched. The length of the CDR3 is 14 residues. In germline, CDR1 is MDHEN, CDR2 SYDVKM. The CDR3 nucleotides read TGTGCCAGCACCACGCCCCAGGGGGGACTACCCCTCCACTTT. Translation gives CASTTPQGGLPLHF.

The gene calls are TRBV28 and TRBJ2-7, with 8 bases lining up with TRBD1. The CDR3 runs to 15 residues. Looked up from germline, CDR1 is MDHEN and CDR2 is SYDVKM. The V segment lost 4 bases and the J segment 5 bases; nucleotides outside the gene matches: 10. The CDR3 reads CASSYNGQGMNEQYF. The CDR3 coding sequence is TGTGCCAGCAGTTACAACGGACAGGGTATGAACGAGCAGTACTTC.

The chain carries TRBV28 and TRBJ1-2; 9 nucleotides agree with TRBD1. Germline values: CDR1 MDHEN, CDR2 SYDVKM. This CDR3 comprises 15 residues. With V trimmed by 4 bases and J by 8 bases, 11 bases remained unmatched. In DNA form, the CDR3 reads TGTGCCAGCAGTTCCGGACAGGGGAGGGTGTACGGCTACACCTTC. Its protein is CASSSGQGRVYGYTF.

This clone was found once. This chain connects TRBV7-9 to TRBJ2-7, with 7 positions matching TRBD1. Germline trimming cut 1 base from V and 6 bases from J; bases unmatched to any gene: 9. There are 15 residues in the CDR3. Germline values: CDR1 SEHNR, CDR2 FQNEAQ (reference sequence). Here the CDR3 reads CASSLGGTDLTEQYF. In nucleotides, the CDR3 is TGTGCCAGCAGCTTAGGGGGGACAGATCTGACCGAGCAGTACTTC.

The chain has TRBV21-1 and TRBJ2-7. TRBV21-1 has pseudogene status. The CDR3 totals 10 residues. The CDR3 protein is CASSVHEQYF. The CDR3 DNA is TGTGCCAGCAGCGTCCACGAGCAGTACTTC.

This clone appeared a single time. The chain links TRBV3-1 (or the pseudogene TRBV3-2) to TRBJ1-1, with D hard to call. The CDR3 has 13 residues. From germline, CDR1 is LGHDT and CDR2 YNNKEL (reference sequence). Trimming left V 6 bases short and J 2 bases short, with 10 bases between. The CDR3: CASREGPNTEAFF. The CDR3 nucleotides are TGTGCCAGCAGAGAAGGACCCAACACTGAAGCTTTCTTT.

The chain couples TRBV5-1 to TRBJ1-3; the D is unclear. V gave up 0 bases and J gave up 1 base, with 5 bases separating them. CDR3 length: 14 amino acids. Germline CDR1 is SGHRS and CDR2 is YFSETQ. This chain's CDR3 is CASSLGQSGNTIYF. The CDR3 bases are TGCGCCAGCAGCTTGGGTCAGTCTGGAAACACCATATATTTT.

This sequence joins TRBV27 and TRBJ1-5; D remains unclear. The CDR3 length is 12 residues. Germline-derived CDR1 and CDR2 are MNHEY and SMNVEV (reference sequence). The ends were cut back, 5 bases at V and 3 bases at J, with 5 bases in the middle. This chain's CDR3 is CASSPHNQPQHF. CDR3 bases: TGTGCCAGCAGTCCTCACAATCAGCCCCAGCATTTT.

This chain links TRBV11-2 with TRBJ2-7; tentative D call: TRBD1 (6 bases). The V gene lost 5 bases and the J gene lost 1 base, with 9 bases spanning the gap. In germline, CDR1 is SGHAT, CDR2 FQNNGV. The CDR3 is made up of 13 amino acids. The CDR3 spells CASSDRNSYEQYF. The CDR3 nucleotides are TGTGCCAGCAGCGACAGGAATTCCTACGAGCAGTACTTC.